The 18 T cell receptor beta chains reported below all come from one sample, sequenced in a study of control samples from healthy donors and cancer patients. Profiling relied on immunoSEQ multiplex PCR, and the TCRdb table lists in-frame clones only, not all of them. The table has around 99,000 clones, around 89% seen once. Sequenced sample: blood. The receptors derive from a woman between 50 and 59 years old in good health.

The chain recombines TRBV7-9 with TRBJ1-4; D uncertain. The germline V gene encodes CDR1 SEHNR and CDR2 FQNEAQ (reference sequence). This CDR3 contains 14 residues. Trimming removed 5 bases from V and 6 bases from J, with 13 bases in between. The CDR3 bases are TGTGCCAGCAGCCTGGGTACCGCAGATGAAAAACTGTTTTTT. This codes for CASSLGTADEKLFF.

This chain uses TRBV9 with TRBJ1-6; 7 bases are shared with TRBD1. Germline V gives CDR1 SGDLS, CDR2 YYNGEE. V was pared by 0 bases and J by 9 bases, with 3 bases of the junction left unmatched. The CDR3 contains 14 residues. Here the CDR3 reads CASSVAGGRSPLHF. Written as DNA, the CDR3 is TGTGCCAGCAGCGTAGCAGGGGGTCGTTCACCCCTCCACTTT.

DNA of the CDR3: TGTGCCAGCAGCCCGCGGGAGGCCAGACCCTACGAGCAGTACTTC. It codes for CASSPREARPYEQYF. The V call is TRBV11-1, the J call TRBJ2-7, with 8 bases lining up with TRBD2. The germline CDR1 and CDR2 sequences are SGHAT and FQDESV (reference sequence). The ends lost 5 bases at V and 2 bases at J; junction bases unmatched: 8. The CDR3 runs to 15 residues.

The chain is built from TRBV5-1 and TRBJ2-3; 9 bases agree with TRBD1. Germline loops: CDR1 SGHRS, CDR2 YFSETQ. This CDR3 has 17 amino acids. J lost 3 bases, V lost 0 bases, and 8 bases had no gene match. CDR3 DNA sequence: TGCGCCAGCAGCTTGGGATGGGACAGGGCAGGGACAGATACGCAGTATTTT. As protein: CASSLGWDRAGTDTQYF.

The chain links TRBV7-6 to TRBJ2-2, with no clear D. V was clipped by 1 base and J by 3 bases, with 9 bases between them. CDR3 size: 15 residues. The germline CDR1 and CDR2 sequences are SGHVS and FNYEAQ. In DNA form, the CDR3 reads TGTGCCAGCAGCTTAGGAATTGTGGACACCGGGGAGCTGTTTTTT. Translating gives CASSLGIVDTGELFF.

In DNA, the CDR3 is TGTGCCTGGAGTGTAGGGACAGGGGGGAACTATGGCTACACCTTC. It codes for CAWSVGTGGNYGYTF. This sequence joins TRBV30 and TRBJ1-2; 11 nucleotides agree with TRBD1. Germline CDR1 reads GTSNPN; CDR2 reads SVGIG (reference sequence). The CDR3 is 15 residues long. After removal of 0 bases from V and 2 bases from J, the junction contained 2 bases not matched to a gene.

This clone was seen only once. This chain uses TRBV6-5 with TRBJ1-1; no definite D call. This CDR3 has 13 residues. Trimming stripped 8 bases from V and 4 bases from J, with 14 bases between. CDR1 is MNHEY and CDR2 is SVGAGI in the germline V gene. CDR3 coding DNA: TGTGCCAGCCTCAGTTGGGGAGTCACTGAAGCTTTCTTT. Encoded protein: CASLSWGVTEAFF.

The chain is built from TRBV19 and TRBJ1-2, with 7 nucleotides matching TRBD1. The V gene end was trimmed by 8 bases and the J gene end by 8 bases; junction bases not matched to a gene: 11. The CDR3 is made up of 13 amino acids. Germline CDR1 is LNHDA and CDR2 is SQIVND (reference sequence). The CDR3 here is CASENRGTFGYTF. The CDR3 nucleotides read TGTGCCAGTGAGAACAGGGGAACGTTCGGCTACACCTTC.

The chain joins TRBV7-2 to TRBJ2-1; 8 bases are a match to TRBD2. The CDR3 loop spans 19 amino acids. In germline, CDR1 is SGHTA, CDR2 FQGNSA. J was trimmed by 5 bases and V by 3 bases; bases with no gene match: 18. The DNA of the CDR3 is TGTGCCAGCAGCTTGGTAGGGACTAGAAAAACCAACGGGGACAATGAGCAGTTCTTC. Its protein product is CASSLVGTRKTNGDNEQFF.

The rearrangement joins TRBV13 to TRBJ1-1, with D tentatively TRBD1 (5 bases). The CDR3 extends over 20 amino acids. Germline V gene sequence: CDR1 PRHDT, CDR2 FYEKMQ (reference sequence). Trimming removed 0 bases from V and 0 bases from J, with 23 bases in between. CDR3 region: CASSLGRRFLEGPLNTEAFF. The CDR3 region has the DNA TGTGCCAGCAGCTTAGGCCGGCGTTTTCTGGAGGGGCCCTTGAACACTGAAGCTTTCTTT.

The sample holds one count of this clone. The chain links TRBV9 to TRBJ1-2, with D unclear. V gave up 0 bases and J gave up 2 bases, with 11 bases separating them. The CDR3 runs 15 residues. The germline CDR1 and CDR2 sequences are SGDLS and YYNGEE. The CDR3 is CASSVARQNNYGYTF. The CDR3 DNA reads as TGTGCCAGCAGCGTAGCTAGGCAGAACAACTATGGCTACACCTTC.

The chain is built from TRBV2 and TRBJ1-2, with 10 nucleotides matching TRBD1. The V and J ends lost 7 bases and 7 bases, in that order; junction bases with no gene match: 12. Germline V gene data show CDR1 as SNHLY and CDR2 as FYNNEI. The length of the CDR3 is 15 residues. CDR3 amino acids: CASIPRDRGRSGYTF. The CDR3 DNA reads as TGTGCCAGCATCCCTCGAGACAGGGGGCGAAGTGGCTACACCTTC. Supplemented by reference TRBV2 and TRBJ1-2, the full variable domain reads EPEVTQTPSHQVTQMGQEVILRCVPISNHLYFYWYRQILGQKVEFLVSFYNNEISEKSEIFDDQFSVERPDGSNFTLKIRSTKLEDSAMYFCASIPRDRGRSGYTFGSGTRLTVV.

CDR3 region: CSVGGGMIFSGELFF. CDR3 sequence (DNA): TGCAGCGTTGGGGGAGGAATGATATTTTCCGGGGAGCTGTTTTTT. The chain combines TRBV29-1 with TRBJ2-2; TRBD2 is a possible D gene (6 bases). Trimming removed 4 bases from V and 6 bases from J, with 18 bases in between. The CDR3 runs to 15 residues. From germline, CDR1 is SQVTM and CDR2 ANQGSEA.

The V call is TRBV9, the J call TRBJ2-7; 12 nucleotides agree with TRBD2. Germline trimming cut 2 bases from V and 6 bases from J; bases unmatched to any gene: 15. Germline V lookup: CDR1 SGDLS, CDR2 YYNGEE. This CDR3 region has 18 residues. CDR3 residues: CASSVGLAGGSYSREQYV. CDR3 DNA sequence: TGTGCCAGCAGCGTCGGCCTAGCGGGAGGGTCGTATTCGCGCGAGCAGTACGTC.

This clone has a single count. The V call is TRBV15, the J call TRBJ2-1; a possible D gene is TRBD2 (6 bases). Trimming removed 0 bases at V and 10 bases at J, with 22 bases between. Germline V gene sequence: CDR1 LNHNV, CDR2 YYDKDF (reference sequence). The CDR3 length is 17 residues. The CDR3 sequence is CATSREIFSGRLREQFF. The CDR3 DNA reads as TGTGCCACCAGCAGAGAGATTTTTAGCGGACGGTTGCGAGAGCAGTTCTTC.

V is TRBV18 and J is TRBJ1-1, with a possible D match to TRBD1 (5 bases). The CDR3 totals 12 residues. Germline V gene lookup returns CDR1 KGHSH and CDR2 LQKENI. V gave up 1 base and J gave up 11 bases, with 11 bases separating them. The CDR3 region is CASSPRDDSAFF. The CDR3, as DNA: TGTGCCAGCTCACCACGGGACGACAGCGCTTTCTTT.

J is TRBJ1-2 and V is TRBV29-1, with 7 bases identical to TRBD1. The CDR3 contains 13 residues. CDR1 is SQVTM and CDR2 is ANQGSEA in the germline V gene. V shed 6 bases and J 4 bases; nucleotides not matched to a gene: 8. The CDR3 nucleotides are TGCAGCGTGTCCGGGACAGACGGCTATGGCTACACCTTC. Its protein product is CSVSGTDGYGYTF. Full variable domain (missing parts from reference TRBV29-1 and TRBJ1-2): SAVISQKPSRDICQRGTSLTIQCQVDSQVTMMFWYRQQPGQSLTLIATANQGSEATYESGFVIDKFPISRPNLTFSTLTVSNMSPEDSSIYLCSVSGTDGYGYTFGSGTRLTVV.

The V gene is TRBV27, the J gene TRBJ2-1; D ambiguous. This CDR3 has 12 amino acids. V was shortened by 1 base and J by 6 bases, with 4 bases between the two germline ends. The germline V gene encodes CDR1 MNHEY and CDR2 SMNVEV (reference sequence). The CDR3 sequence: CASSLLGNEQFF. The CDR3 DNA follows: TGTGCCAGCAGTTTATTGGGCAATGAGCAGTTCTTC.